Listed below are T cell receptor beta chains from one sample, sequenced in a study of cytomegalovirus exposure and HLA in healthy donors. Libraries were prepared by immunoSEQ multiplex PCR; TCRdb keeps only in-frame clonotypes and omits some of them. Of approximately 190,000 clones detected, approximately 80% appear once; the ten largest clones hold over 2.5%. What was sequenced was PBMCs. The receptor set was obtained from a woman aged 45-65 years in good health and CMV-seropositive. Both conserved end residues are trimmed from each CDR3. A D gene is named only where the DNA matches it firmly. Not all rows give a size; the values are once, few, many and, for expanded clones, a class.

length: 13; V: TRBV9; D: NA; J: TRBJ2-2; size: once; CDR3: ASSEIEGNTGELF
length: 10; V: TRBV29-1; D: TRBD2; J: TRBJ2-5; size: NA; CDR3: SAGGLGETQY
length: 10; V: TRBV28; D: NA; J: TRBJ2-3; size: NA; CDR3: ASSTFLRDLY
length: 13; V: TRBV5-1; D: NA; J: TRBJ2-3; size: NA; CDR3: ASSLVGASTDTQY
length: 12; V: TRBV6-5; D: NA; J: TRBJ1-2; size: NA; CDR3: ASSLGQGNYGYT
length: 11; V: TRBV7-6; D: TRBD1; J: TRBJ1-4; size: NA; CDR3: ASSQRDREKLF
length: 12; V: TRBV27; D: TRBD1; J: TRBJ1-2; size: NA; CDR3: ASSLGQGARGYT
length: 13; V: TRBV6-1; D: NA; J: TRBJ2-7; size: once; CDR3: ASSPAQGYGYEQY
length: 12; V: TRBV19; D: TRBD2; J: TRBJ2-3; size: NA; CDR3: ASRSSGGADTQY
length: 11; V: TRBV5-6; D: NA; J: TRBJ1-6; size: once; CDR3: ASKGVRNSPLH
length: 11; V: TRBV6-6; D: NA; J: TRBJ1-3; size: NA; CDR3: ASTTTDLNTIY
length: 14; V: TRBV15; D: TRBD2; J: TRBJ2-5; size: NA; CDR3: ATQTRLAGGQETQY
length: 11; V: TRBV2; D: TRBD1; J: TRBJ1-2; size: NA; CDR3: ASSGQGDYGYT
length: 16; V: TRBV7-3; D: TRBD1; J: TRBJ1-1; size: NA; CDR3: ASSPPRDRAQMNTEAF
length: 16; V: TRBV5-6; D: NA; J: TRBJ1-2; size: NA; CDR3: ASSLDTQGTDWNYGYT
length: 14; V: TRBV6-5; D: NA; J: TRBJ1-2; size: NA; CDR3: ASSYSTGGARNGYT
length: 17; V: TRBV2; D: TRBD1; J: TRBJ1-4; size: NA; CDR3: ASRPPGQGAAWGNEKLF
length: 11; V: TRBV7-6; D: NA; J: TRBJ2-7; size: NA; CDR3: ASSPMTAYEQY
length: 16; V: TRBV30; D: NA; J: TRBJ1-4; size: NA; CDR3: AWNRDQIGLGTNEKLF
length: 11; V: TRBV11-2; D: NA; J: TRBJ2-5; size: NA; CDR3: ASSLVSQETQY
length: 13; V: TRBV11-2; D: NA; J: TRBJ2-2; size: few; CDR3: ASSLEPSSTGELF
length: 12; V: TRBV7-3; D: TRBD2; J: TRBJ2-3; size: NA; CDR3: ASSTSGVTDTQY
length: 14; V: TRBV6-5; D: NA; J: TRBJ2-1; size: NA; CDR3: ASSYGGLNSYNEQF
length: 12; V: TRBV6-5; D: TRBD1; J: TRBJ1-5; size: NA; CDR3: ASSYGTGNQPQH
length: 12; V: TRBV6-5; D: TRBD1; J: TRBJ1-2; size: NA; CDR3: ASSLRQGPYGYT
length: 13; V: TRBV5-4; D: NA; J: TRBJ1-1; size: few; CDR3: ASVAFGRKGTEAF
length: 13; V: TRBV28; D: NA; J: TRBJ2-7; size: NA; CDR3: ASSSNRVSSYEQY
length: 11; V: TRBV2; D: TRBD1; J: TRBJ1-5; size: NA; CDR3: ASSNGQGQPQH
length: 11; V: TRBV30; D: NA; J: NA; size: NA; CDR3: AWSPDSSYEQY
length: 11; V: TRBV6-1; D: NA; J: TRBJ2-7; size: NA; CDR3: ASSVTTVGGQY